The 8 T cell receptor beta chains below all came from one sample that was sequenced in a study of technical replicates of blood from several donors. TCRdb keeps only in-frame clones here, not all; method: immunoSEQ multiplex PCR. The sample has about 82,000 clones; around 92% are singletons. The sequenced material came from T cells isolated from PBMCs. The receptors here all came from a human donor in good health.

This clone has only one observation. V gene TRBV10-3 combines with J gene TRBJ1-4; D ambiguous. The CDR3 is made up of 14 amino acids. CDR1 and CDR2 (germline): ENHRY, SYGVKD. Trimming pared 4 bases from V and 2 bases from J, leaving 8 bases between. The CDR3 loop is CAISGSGTNEKLFF. DNA of the CDR3: TGTGCCATCAGTGGGAGTGGGACTAATGAAAAACTGTTTTTT.

The chain carries TRBV7-2 and TRBJ2-5; D not resolved. The germline V gene has CDR1 SGHTA and CDR2 FQGNSA. The CDR3 is made up of 14 amino acids. V was trimmed by 4 bases and J by 2 bases, leaving 11 bases between them. For the CDR3, the DNA is TGTGCCAGCAGCTCCCCTCCCCTACAAGAGACCCAGTACTTC. Translating gives CASSSPPLQETQYF.

This sequence joins TRBV27 and TRBJ2-5; TRBD1 matches 8 bases. Trimming removed 4 bases from V and 2 bases from J; junction bases left unmatched: 12. Looked up from germline, CDR1 is MNHEY and CDR2 is SMNVEV (reference sequence). The CDR3 has 17 residues. The CDR3: CASSSRPRTGLQETQYF. The CDR3 nucleotides are TGTGCCAGCAGTTCACGACCCCGGACAGGGCTACAAGAGACCCAGTACTTC.

The J gene is TRBJ1-1, the V gene TRBV5-1, with D perhaps TRBD1 (6 bases). Germline assignment: CDR1 SGHRS and CDR2 YFSETQ. This CDR3 spans 13 amino acids. V gave up 1 base and J gave up 3 bases, with 7 bases separating them. CDR3 sequence: CASSLNRDTEAFF. DNA of the CDR3: TGCGCCAGCAGCTTGAACAGGGACACTGAAGCTTTCTTT. The whole variable domain, filled in from reference TRBV5-1 and TRBJ1-1, reads KAGVTQTPRYLIKTRGQQVTLSCSPISGHRSVSWYQQTPGQGLQFLFEYFSETQRNKGNFPGRFSGRQFSNSRSEMNVSTLELGDSALYLCASSLNRDTEAFFGQGTRLTVV.

V usage is TRBV19 and J usage is TRBJ2-2; D gene ambiguous. CDR1 is LNHDA, CDR2 SQIVND, per germline (reference sequence). This CDR3 spans 13 amino acids. V shed 5 bases and J shed 4 bases, with 8 bases lying between them. The CDR3 spells CASSQSSTGELFF. DNA for the CDR3: TGTGCCAGTAGTCAAAGTAGCACCGGGGAGCTGTTTTTT. The entire variable domain, with the rest obtained from reference TRBV19 and TRBJ2-2, is as follows: DGGITQSPKYLFRKEGQNVTLSCEQNLNHDAMYWYRQDPGQGLRLIYYSQIVNDFQKGDIAEGYSVSREKKESFPLTVTSAQKNPTAFYLCASSQSSTGELFFGEGSRLTVL.

A remark on this clone: The junction departs from the called germline gene at one end, perhaps through a read error. The chain carries TRBV15 and TRBJ2-5; 8 bases are shared with TRBD1. This CDR3 has 17 amino acids. Germline CDR1 and CDR2: LNHNV and YYDKDF (reference sequence). CDR3 in amino acids: CATSGELTGVDQETQYF. The CDR3 DNA reads as TGTGCCACCAGCGGAGAGTTGACAGGGGTCGACCAAGAGACCCAGTACTTC.

The V call is TRBV11-1, the J call TRBJ1-1, with 11 positions matching TRBD1. Germline loops: CDR1 SGHAT, CDR2 FQDESV (reference sequence). Trimming at V came to 1 base and at J to 2 bases, leaving 3 bases not matched to a gene. The CDR3 is made up of 16 amino acids. In DNA, the CDR3 is TGTGCCAGCAGCTTAGGCCGGACAGGGGGCAACACTGAAGCTTTCTTT. This sequence encodes CASSLGRTGGNTEAFF. Using reference TRBV11-1 and TRBJ1-1 for the parts outside the CDR3, the full variable domain is EAEVAQSPRYKITEKSQAVAFWCDPISGHATLYWYRQILGQGPELLVQFQDESVVDDSQLPKDRFSAERLKGVDSTLKIQPAELGDSAMYLCASSLGRTGGNTEAFFGQGTRLTVV.

This chain links TRBV6-5 with TRBJ1-6; maybe TRBD1 (5 bases). The V gene lost 3 bases and the J gene lost 17 bases, with 11 bases spanning the gap. There are 11 residues in the CDR3. The germline gives CDR1 MNHEY, CDR2 SVGAGI. The DNA for the CDR3 is TGTGCCAGCAGTTATGGAGGGGATTTCCACTTT. This encodes CASSYGGDFHF.